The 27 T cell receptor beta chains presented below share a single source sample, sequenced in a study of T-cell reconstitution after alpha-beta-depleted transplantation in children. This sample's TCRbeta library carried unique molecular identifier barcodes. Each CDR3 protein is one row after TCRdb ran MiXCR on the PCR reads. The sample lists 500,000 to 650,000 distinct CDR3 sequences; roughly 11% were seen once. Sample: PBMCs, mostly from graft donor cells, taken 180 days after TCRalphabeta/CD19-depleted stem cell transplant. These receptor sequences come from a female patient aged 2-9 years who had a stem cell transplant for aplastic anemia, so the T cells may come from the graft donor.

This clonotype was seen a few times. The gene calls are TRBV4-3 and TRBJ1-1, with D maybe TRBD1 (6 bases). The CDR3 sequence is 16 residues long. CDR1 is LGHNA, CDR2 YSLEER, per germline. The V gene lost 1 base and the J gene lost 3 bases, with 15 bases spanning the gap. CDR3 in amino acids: CASSQARTELYTEAFF. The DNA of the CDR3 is TGCGCCAGCAGCCAAGCTCGGACAGAACTGTACACTGAAGCTTTCTTT.

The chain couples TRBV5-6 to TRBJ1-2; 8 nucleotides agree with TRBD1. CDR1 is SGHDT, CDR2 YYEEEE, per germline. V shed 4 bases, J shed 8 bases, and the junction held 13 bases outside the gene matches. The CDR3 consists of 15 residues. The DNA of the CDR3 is TGTGCCAGCAGCGAAGCTACAGGGGGTCAGAGCGGCTACACCTTC. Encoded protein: CASSEATGGQSGYTF.

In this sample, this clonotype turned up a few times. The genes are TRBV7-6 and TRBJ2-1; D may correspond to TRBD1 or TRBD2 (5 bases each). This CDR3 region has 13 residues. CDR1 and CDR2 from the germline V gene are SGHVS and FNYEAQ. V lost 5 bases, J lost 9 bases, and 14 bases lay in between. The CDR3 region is CASSPGRGGEQFF. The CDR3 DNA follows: TGTGCCAGCAGCCCGGGACGGGGCGGTGAGCAGTTCTTC.

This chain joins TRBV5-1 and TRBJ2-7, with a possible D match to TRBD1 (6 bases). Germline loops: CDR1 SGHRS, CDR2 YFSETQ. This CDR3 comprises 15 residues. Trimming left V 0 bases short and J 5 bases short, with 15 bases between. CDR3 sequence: CASSLEGTPPDEQYV. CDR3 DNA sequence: TGCGCCAGCAGCTTGGAAGGGACACCCCCGGACGAGCAGTACGTC.

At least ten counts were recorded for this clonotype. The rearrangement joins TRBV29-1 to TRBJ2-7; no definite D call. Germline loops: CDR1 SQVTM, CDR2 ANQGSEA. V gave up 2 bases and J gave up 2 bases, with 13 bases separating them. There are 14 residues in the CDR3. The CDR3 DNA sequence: TGCAGCGTTGAAACGTCAGCCCCTACCTACGAGCAGTACTTC. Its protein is CSVETSAPTYEQYF.

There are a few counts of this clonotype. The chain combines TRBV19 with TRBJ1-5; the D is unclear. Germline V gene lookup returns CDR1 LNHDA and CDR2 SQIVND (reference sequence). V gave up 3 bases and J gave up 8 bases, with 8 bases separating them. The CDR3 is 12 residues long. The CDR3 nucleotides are TGTGCCAGTAGTATGAGAAAGGAGCCCCAGCATTTT. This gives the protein CASSMRKEPQHF.

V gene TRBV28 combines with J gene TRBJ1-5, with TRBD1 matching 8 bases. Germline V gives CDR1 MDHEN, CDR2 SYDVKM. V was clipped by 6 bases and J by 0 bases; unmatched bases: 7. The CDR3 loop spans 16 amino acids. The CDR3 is CASSYAQGASNQPQHF. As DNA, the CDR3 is TGTGCCAGCAGCTACGCCCAGGGGGCTAGCAATCAGCCCCAGCATTTT.

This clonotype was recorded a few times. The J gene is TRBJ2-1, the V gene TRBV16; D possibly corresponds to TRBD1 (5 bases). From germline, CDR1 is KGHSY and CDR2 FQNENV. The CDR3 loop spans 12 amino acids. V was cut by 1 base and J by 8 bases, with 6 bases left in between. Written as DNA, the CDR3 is TGTGCCAGCAGCCAATTAGGGGATGAGCAGTTCTTC. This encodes CASSQLGDEQFF.

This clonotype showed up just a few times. The CDR3 nucleotides read TGCGCCAGCAGCGAGTTTACTAGCTACTCCTACAATGAGCAGTTCTTC. Protein sequence: CASSEFTSYSYNEQFF. The chain recombines TRBV5-1 with TRBJ2-1, with D maybe TRBD2 (6 bases). CDR3 length: 16 residues. V lost 4 bases to trimming and J lost 0 bases, with 14 bases between them. Looked up from germline, CDR1 is SGHRS and CDR2 is YFSETQ. Filled out from reference TRBV5-1 and TRBJ2-1, the complete variable domain reads KAGVTQTPRYLIKTRGQQVTLSCSPISGHRSVSWYQQTPGQGLQFLFEYFSETQRNKGNFPGRFSGRQFSNSRSEMNVSTLELGDSALYLCASSEFTSYSYNEQFFGPGTRLTVL.

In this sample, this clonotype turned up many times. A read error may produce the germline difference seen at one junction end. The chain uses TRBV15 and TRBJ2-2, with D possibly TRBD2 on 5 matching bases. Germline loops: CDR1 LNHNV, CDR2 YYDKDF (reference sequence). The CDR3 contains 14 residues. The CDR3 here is CATQRVAKTGELFF. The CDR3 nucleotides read TGTGCCACTCAGAGGGTAGCGAAGACCGGGGAGCTGTTTTTT.

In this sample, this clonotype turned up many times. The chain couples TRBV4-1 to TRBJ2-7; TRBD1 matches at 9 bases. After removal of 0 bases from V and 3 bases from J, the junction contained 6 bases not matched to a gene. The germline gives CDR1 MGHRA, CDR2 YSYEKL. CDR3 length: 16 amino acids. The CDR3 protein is CASSQDQGTGYYEQYV. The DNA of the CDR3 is TGCGCCAGCAGCCAAGATCAGGGGACAGGGTACTACGAGCAGTACGTC.

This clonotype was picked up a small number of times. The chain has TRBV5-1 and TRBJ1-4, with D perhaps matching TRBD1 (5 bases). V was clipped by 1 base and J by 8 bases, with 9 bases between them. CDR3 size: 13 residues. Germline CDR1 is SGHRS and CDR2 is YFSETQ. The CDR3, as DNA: TGCGCCAGCAGCTTGCAGGGCGGAGAAAAACTGTTTTTT. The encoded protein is CASSLQGGEKLFF.

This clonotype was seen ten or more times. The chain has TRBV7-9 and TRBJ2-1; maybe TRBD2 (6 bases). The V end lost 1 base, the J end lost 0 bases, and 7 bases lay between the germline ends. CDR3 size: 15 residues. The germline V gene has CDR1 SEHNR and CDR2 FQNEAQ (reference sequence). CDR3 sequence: CASSLGEVSYNEQFF. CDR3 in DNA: TGTGCCAGCAGCTTAGGGGAGGTCTCCTACAATGAGCAGTTCTTC.

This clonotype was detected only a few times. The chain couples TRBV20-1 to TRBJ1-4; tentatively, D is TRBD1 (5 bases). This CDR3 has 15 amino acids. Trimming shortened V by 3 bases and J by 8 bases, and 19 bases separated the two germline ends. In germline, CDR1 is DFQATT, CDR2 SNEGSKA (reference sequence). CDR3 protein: CSARPFRDVEEKLFF. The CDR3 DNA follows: TGCAGTGCTAGGCCATTCAGGGACGTGGAGGAAAAACTGTTTTTT.

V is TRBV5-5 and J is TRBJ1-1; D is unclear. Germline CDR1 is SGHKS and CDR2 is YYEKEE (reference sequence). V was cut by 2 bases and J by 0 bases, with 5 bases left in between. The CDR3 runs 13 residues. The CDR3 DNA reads TGTGCCAGCAGCTTTTCCGTGAACACTGAAGCTTTCTTT. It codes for CASSFSVNTEAFF. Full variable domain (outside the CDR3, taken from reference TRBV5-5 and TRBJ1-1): DAGVTQSPTHLIKTRGQQVTLRCSPISGHKSVSWYQQVLGQGPQFIFQYYEKEERGRGNFPDRFSARQFPNYSSELNVNALLLGDSALYLCASSFSVNTEAFFGQGTRLTVV.

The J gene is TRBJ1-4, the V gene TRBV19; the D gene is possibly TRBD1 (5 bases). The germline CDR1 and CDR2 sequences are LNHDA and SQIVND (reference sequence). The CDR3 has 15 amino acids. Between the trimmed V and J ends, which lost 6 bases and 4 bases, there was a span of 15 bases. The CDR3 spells CASSGTAGYNEKLFF. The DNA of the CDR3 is TGTGCCAGTAGCGGGACCGCTGGTTATAATGAAAAACTGTTTTTT.

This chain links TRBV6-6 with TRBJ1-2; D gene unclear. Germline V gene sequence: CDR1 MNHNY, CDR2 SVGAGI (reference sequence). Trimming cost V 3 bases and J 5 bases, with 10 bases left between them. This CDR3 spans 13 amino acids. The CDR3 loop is CASSYGRKYGYTF. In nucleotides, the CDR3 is TGTGCCAGCAGTTATGGGCGGAAGTATGGCTACACCTTC.

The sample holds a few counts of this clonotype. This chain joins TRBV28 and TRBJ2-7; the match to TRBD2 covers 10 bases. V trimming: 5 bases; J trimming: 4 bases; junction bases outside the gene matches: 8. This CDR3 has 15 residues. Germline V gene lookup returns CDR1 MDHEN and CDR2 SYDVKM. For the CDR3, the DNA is TGTGCCAGCAGTCACGGGTTAGCGGGGGGATACGAGCAGTACTTC. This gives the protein CASSHGLAGGYEQYF.

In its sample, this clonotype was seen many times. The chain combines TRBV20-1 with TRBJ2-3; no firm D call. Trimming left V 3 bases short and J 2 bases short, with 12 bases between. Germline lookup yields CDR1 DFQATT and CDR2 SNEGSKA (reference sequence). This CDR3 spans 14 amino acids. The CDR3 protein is CSARAIYNTDTQYF. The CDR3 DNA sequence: TGCAGTGCTAGGGCTATATATAACACAGATACGCAGTATTTT.

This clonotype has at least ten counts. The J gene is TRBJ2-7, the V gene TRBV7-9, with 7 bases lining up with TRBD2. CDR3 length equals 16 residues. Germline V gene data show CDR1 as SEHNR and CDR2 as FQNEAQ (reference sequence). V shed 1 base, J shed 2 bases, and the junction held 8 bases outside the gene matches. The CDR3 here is CASSLVLSGIPYEQYF. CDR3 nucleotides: TGTGCCAGCAGCTTAGTCCTAAGCGGGATCCCCTACGAGCAGTACTTC. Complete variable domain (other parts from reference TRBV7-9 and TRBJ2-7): DTGVSQNPRHKITKRGQNVTFRCDPISEHNRLYWYRQTLGQGPEFLTYFQNEAQLEKSRLLSDRFSAERPKGSFSTLEIQRTEQGDSAMYLCASSLVLSGIPYEQYFGPGTRLTVT.

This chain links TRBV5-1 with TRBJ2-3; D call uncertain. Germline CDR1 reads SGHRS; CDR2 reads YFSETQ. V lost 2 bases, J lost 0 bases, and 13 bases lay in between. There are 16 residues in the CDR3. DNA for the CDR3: TGCGCCAGCAGCTTCGGCGGTTCCGCTAGCACAGATACGCAGTATTTT. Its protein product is CASSFGGSASTDTQYF.

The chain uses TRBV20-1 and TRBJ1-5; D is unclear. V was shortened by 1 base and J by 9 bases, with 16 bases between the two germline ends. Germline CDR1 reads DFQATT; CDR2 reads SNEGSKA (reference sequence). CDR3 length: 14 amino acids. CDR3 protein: CSARGGLPSGPQHF. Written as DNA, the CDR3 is TGCAGTGCTAGAGGAGGATTACCGTCCGGGCCCCAGCATTTT.

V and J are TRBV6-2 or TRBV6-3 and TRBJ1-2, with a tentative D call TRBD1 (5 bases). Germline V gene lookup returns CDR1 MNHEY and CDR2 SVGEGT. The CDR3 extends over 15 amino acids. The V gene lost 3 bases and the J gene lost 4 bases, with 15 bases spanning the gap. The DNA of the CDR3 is TGTGCCAGCAGTTATCCGGACACAGGTTTCTATGGCTACACCTTC. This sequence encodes CASSYPDTGFYGYTF.

In DNA form, the CDR3 reads TGTGCCAGCATCCCCTTGACAGGGATCACAGATACGCAGTATTTT. Amino acid sequence: CASIPLTGITDTQYF. The V gene is TRBV28, the J gene TRBJ2-3; 7 bases agree with TRBD1. The CDR3 is made up of 15 amino acids. V dropped 7 bases and J dropped 2; count of bases not matched to a gene: 9. CDR1 and CDR2 (germline): MDHEN, SYDVKM.

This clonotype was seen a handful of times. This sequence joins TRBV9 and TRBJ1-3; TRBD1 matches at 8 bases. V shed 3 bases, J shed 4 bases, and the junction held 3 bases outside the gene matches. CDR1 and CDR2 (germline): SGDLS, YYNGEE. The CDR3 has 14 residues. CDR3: CASSDRTGGNTIYF. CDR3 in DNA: TGTGCCAGCAGCGATCGGACAGGGGGAAACACCATATATTTT.

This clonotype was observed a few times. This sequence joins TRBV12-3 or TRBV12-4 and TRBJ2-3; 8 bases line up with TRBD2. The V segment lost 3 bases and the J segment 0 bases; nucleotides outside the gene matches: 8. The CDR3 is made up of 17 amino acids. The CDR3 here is CASSFVVASGSTDTQYF. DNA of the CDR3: TGTGCCAGCAGTTTCGTGGTGGCTAGCGGGAGCACAGATACGCAGTATTTT.

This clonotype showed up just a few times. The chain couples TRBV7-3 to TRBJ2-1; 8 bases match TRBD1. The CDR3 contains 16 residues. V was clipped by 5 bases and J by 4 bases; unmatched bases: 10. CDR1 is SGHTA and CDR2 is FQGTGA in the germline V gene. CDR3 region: CASSLRDRGPYNEQFF. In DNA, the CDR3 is TGTGCCAGCAGCCTCCGTGACAGGGGACCATACAATGAGCAGTTCTTC.